The T cell receptor (beta chain) described here comes from a study of technical replicates of blood from several donors (dated by TCRdb to 2016 to 2017). Reading the germline V gene gives CDR1 KGHSH and CDR2 LQKENI. The junction shows trimming of 2 bases on V and 0 bases on J, and the gene matches do not reach 19 bases of it. The CDR3 runs 21 residues from the cysteine to the phenylalanine. Of all the DNA, just the CDR3 is kept, 63 bases in frame from base 1. This clone was counted a single time. No antigen is known for it. No qualities accompany the bases; no much larger clone lies one base away. The method behind the library was the immunoSEQ multiplex PCR assay. The immuneACCESS repertoire file appears here via TCRdb, limited to in-frame rearrangements. These files lack a portion of the clones; in checked studies, under half of the deficit traces to unresolved V genes, and the cause of the others is not known. This sample comprises under 95,000 clones, approximately 94% of them detected only once. Clones ranked in the top ten supply 0.2% to 0.3% of the sample.

Sample: T cells isolated from PBMCs. The TCR comes from a human donor in good health. This receptor chain uses TRBV18 and TRBJ1-3, and TRBD1 matches 7 of the central bases. The CDR3 region has the sequence CASSPVFNRGSFAYSGNTIYF. The sequence in DNA is TGTGCCAGCTCACCAGTCTTCAACAGGGGATCCTTTGCTTACTCTGGAAACACCATATATTTT.